Below, one TCR beta chain is given with its context. The data derive from a study of shared clonotypes between healthy human individuals. Trimming stripped 1 base from V and 4 bases from J, with 7 bases between. The germline V gene encodes CDR1 LNHDA and CDR2 SQIVND (reference sequence). The CDR3 length is 14 residues. Sequencing used immunoSEQ multiplex PCR; TCRdb keeps in-frame clones, though not all of them. The table lists around 500,000 clones, approximately 78% of them singletons. This sequence originates from a woman aged 40 to 50 in good health. Some clones in this sample may be carry-over from other donors' samples. Sequencing was done on a sample of PBMCs. This chain connects TRBV19 to TRBJ2-2, with D hard to call. The CDR3, as DNA: TGTGCCAGTAGTATAGCTGGGTTCACCGGGGAGCTGTTTTTT. Protein sequence: CASSIAGFTGELFF.